This T cell receptor beta chain was observed in a study of cytomegalovirus exposure and HLA in healthy donors. Study background: As released early, the data held about 85 million unique TCRs from HLA-typed donors. Of 398 genotyped donors, approximately 84% clustered with self-reported Caucasian donors. Findings of the study overall: Immune exposure data for these donors was limited to CMV serostatus. An analysis that was carried out later associated fewer than 20,000 TCR beta sequences with HLA alleles at 0.05 false discovery rate.

CDR1 is SEHNR, CDR2 FQNEAQ, per germline (reference sequence). The CDR3 is 13 residues long. PCR employed 60 Vbeta and 13 Jbeta primers. Assay used: immunoSEQ multiplex PCR; TCRdb lists only in-frame clones, some missing. The sample carries about 120,000 clones, 70% to 85% recorded once. As to this clone: What it binds is unknown.

Specimen: PBMCs. The source of this sequence is a man aged 30 to 39 in good health and CMV-seropositive. This chain connects TRBV7-9 to TRBJ2-5; D not certain. The J call may be incorrect, as the DNA end agrees better with TRBJ2-7. The CDR3 nucleotides are TGTGCCAGCACCTTGGCAGTTGGAGACGAGCAGTACTTC. Its protein is CASTLAVGDEQYF.